The 21 T cell receptor beta chains below come from one sample, sequenced in a study of shared clonotypes between healthy human individuals. Here immunoSEQ multiplex PCR was the method, and the copy in TCRdb shows in-frame clones only, minus some. The sample consists of some 580,000 clones, roughly 98% of them appearing once. CD45RO-negative cells were positively selected for CCR7, leaving out terminally differentiated effector memory CD45RA+ cells. Sequenced material: naive CD8+ T cells sorted from blood. The receptor source for this set is a man in his thirties or forties in good health.

The chain is built from TRBV5-1 and TRBJ2-1, with TRBD2 matching over 11 bases. Germline assignment: CDR1 SGHRS and CDR2 YFSETQ. The CDR3 consists of 15 residues. V lost 4 bases, J lost 4 bases, and 4 bases stayed unmatched. CDR3: CASSMGLAEYNEQFF. The DNA for the CDR3 is TGCGCCAGCAGCATGGGACTAGCGGAATACAATGAGCAGTTCTTC. Filled out from reference TRBV5-1 and TRBJ2-1, the complete variable domain reads KAGVTQTPRYLIKTRGQQVTLSCSPISGHRSVSWYQQTPGQGLQFLFEYFSETQRNKGNFPGRFSGRQFSNSRSEMNVSTLELGDSALYLCASSMGLAEYNEQFFGPGTRLTVL.

This sequence joins TRBV7-3 and TRBJ2-3, with D perhaps being TRBD1 or TRBD2 (5 bases each). Germline CDR1 and CDR2: SGHTA and FQGTGA. The CDR3 totals 16 residues. Trimming removed 1 base from V and 3 bases from J, with 14 bases in between. The CDR3 here is CASSLNDSPGTDTQYF. DNA of the CDR3: TGTGCCAGCAGCTTAAACGACAGCCCGGGGACAGATACGCAGTATTTT.

The chain is built from TRBV7-2 and TRBJ2-3; D is ambiguous. The CDR3 sequence is 15 residues long. Germline V gives CDR1 SGHTA, CDR2 FQGNSA. The ends were cut back, 1 base at V and 0 bases at J, with 8 bases in the middle. The CDR3 loop is CASSLGAESTDTQYF. The CDR3 nucleotides are TGTGCCAGCAGCTTAGGGGCGGAGAGCACAGATACGCAGTATTTT.

V and J are TRBV5-5 and TRBJ1-5; D is uncertain. V was shortened by 4 bases and J by 8 bases, with 19 bases between the two germline ends. CDR3 size: 15 residues. The V gene's germline CDR1 is SGHKS and CDR2 YYEKEE (reference sequence). The CDR3: CASSLPGPGGEPQHF. CDR3 coding DNA: TGTGCCAGCAGCCTCCCCGGGCCGGGTGGTGAGCCCCAGCATTTT.

The CDR3 DNA follows: TGTGCCATCAGTGAGTCGGGACTAGCGGACAATGAGCAGTTCTTC. This encodes CAISESGLADNEQFF. The rearrangement uses TRBV10-3 and TRBJ2-1; 11 bases are a match to TRBD2. Losses at the gene ends were 0 bases for V and 5 bases for J; bases not matched to a gene: 0. This CDR3 has 15 amino acids. CDR1 and CDR2 from the germline V gene are ENHRY and SYGVKD.

The chain has TRBV7-2 and TRBJ2-3; 12 bases align to TRBD2. V dropped 4 bases and J dropped 2; count of bases not matched to a gene: 1. CDR3 length: 15 amino acids. Looked up from germline, CDR1 is SGHTA and CDR2 is FQGNSA. CDR3 DNA sequence: TGTGCCAGCAGCTCTAGCGGGAGGGACACAGATACGCAGTATTTT. Translation: CASSSSGRDTDTQYF.

This chain joins TRBV4-1 and TRBJ1-5, with D unresolved. The CDR3 is 13 residues long. Germline V gene sequence: CDR1 MGHRA, CDR2 YSYEKL. V shed 4 bases and J shed 6 bases, with 10 bases lying between them. CDR3 DNA: TGCGCCAGCAGCCTCATGCCCGGTCAGCCCCAGCATTTT. Protein product: CASSLMPGQPQHF.

The rearrangement joins TRBV11-2 to TRBJ2-7; 8 nucleotides line up with TRBD1. The CDR3 has 15 residues. From germline, CDR1 is SGHAT and CDR2 FQNNGV. Trimming removed 5 bases from V and 0 bases from J; junction bases left unmatched: 6. The CDR3 protein is CASSAQGAPSYEQYF. In nucleotides, the CDR3 is TGTGCCAGCAGCGCTCAGGGGGCCCCCTCCTACGAGCAGTACTTC.

The chain is built from TRBV28 and TRBJ1-1; 9 bases map to TRBD1. The CDR3 extends over 16 amino acids. Germline loops: CDR1 MDHEN, CDR2 SYDVKM. The ends lost 5 bases at V and 7 bases at J; junction bases unmatched: 14. The CDR3 DNA reads as TGTGCCAGCAGTCCTAGGACAGGGGTCAGGGGTAATGAAGCTTTCTTT. As protein: CASSPRTGVRGNEAFF.

V usage is TRBV13 and J usage is TRBJ2-3; D unclear. The CDR3 runs to 13 residues. Germline CDR1 and CDR2: PRHDT and FYEKMQ (reference sequence). Trimming left V 5 bases short and J 0 bases short, with 6 bases between. The CDR3 loop is CASSGPSTDTQYF. CDR3 coding DNA: TGTGCCAGCAGCGGACCTAGCACAGATACGCAGTATTTT.

CDR3 loop: CSVEWTDYGETQYF. CDR3 nucleotides: TGCAGCGTTGAATGGACAGATTATGGGGAGACCCAGTACTTC. This chain connects TRBV29-1 to TRBJ2-5; tentatively, D is TRBD1 (6 bases). CDR1 and CDR2 from the germline V gene are SQVTM and ANQGSEA. Between the trimmed V and J ends, which lost 2 bases and 5 bases, there was a span of 15 bases. CDR3 size: 14 residues.

For this clone: The sample has other DNA sequences that encode this CDR3 too. This chain connects TRBV4-3 to TRBJ2-7; D is uncertain. V was cut by 0 bases and J by 4 bases, with 10 bases left in between. The CDR3 is 14 residues long. Germline CDR1 and CDR2: LGHNA and YSLEER. CDR3 protein: CASSQDLGSYEQYF. The CDR3 DNA sequence: TGCGCCAGCAGCCAAGATCTCGGCAGTTACGAGCAGTACTTC.

This chain connects TRBV27 to TRBJ2-1; D is undetermined. CDR1 is MNHEY, CDR2 SMNVEV, per germline (reference sequence). Trimming removed 6 bases at V and 0 bases at J, with 9 bases between. This CDR3 is 14 amino acids long. The CDR3 here is CASSEQGSYNEQFF. The CDR3 nucleotides read TGTGCCAGCAGCGAACAAGGCTCCTACAATGAGCAGTTCTTC.

The chain uses TRBV27 and TRBJ2-2, with 7 positions matching TRBD2. Looked up from germline, CDR1 is MNHEY and CDR2 is SMNVEV (reference sequence). V trimming: 5 bases; J trimming: 6 bases; junction bases outside the gene matches: 9. The CDR3 sequence is 15 residues long. CDR3 nucleotides: TGTGCCAGCAGTCCCCGGGGACTACCTTCCGGGGAGCTGTTTTTT. It yields the protein CASSPRGLPSGELFF.

The V gene is TRBV10-3, the J gene TRBJ2-5; D unclear. Germline loops: CDR1 ENHRY, CDR2 SYGVKD. The CDR3 is made up of 12 amino acids. V lost 6 bases, J lost 0 bases, and 5 bases lay in between. Here the CDR3 DNA reads TGTGCCATCAGCGCCGACCAAGAGACCCAGTACTTC. It codes for CAISADQETQYF.

The chain combines TRBV7-6 with TRBJ2-7; 9 nucleotides agree with TRBD1. J gave up 4 bases and V 1 base, and 2 bases lay outside the gene matches. Germline assignment: CDR1 SGHVS and CDR2 FNYEAQ. This CDR3 spans 14 amino acids. The CDR3 coding sequence is TGTGCCAGCAGCTTAGGGGACAGGGTGTACGAGCAGTACTTC. This gives the protein CASSLGDRVYEQYF. Full variable domain (missing parts from reference TRBV7-6 and TRBJ2-7): GAGVSQSPRYKVTKRGQDVALRCDPISGHVSLYWYRQALGQGPEFLTYFNYEAQQDKSGLPNDRFSAERPEGSISTLTIQRTEQRDSAMYRCASSLGDRVYEQYFGPGTRLTVT.

This rearrangement joins TRBV7-9 to TRBJ2-5, with D unresolved. V lost 0 bases, J lost 2 bases, and 7 bases lay in between. Germline CDR1 reads SEHNR; CDR2 reads FQNEAQ (reference sequence). The CDR3 is 14 residues long. The CDR3 protein is CASSLAAGQETQYF. CDR3 DNA sequence: TGTGCCAGCAGCTTAGCTGCCGGGCAAGAGACCCAGTACTTC.

CDR3 in amino acids: CASNFGTGGDEQYF. CDR3 DNA sequence: TGCGCCAGCAACTTCGGGACGGGAGGGGACGAGCAGTACTTC. The chain uses TRBV5-1 and TRBJ2-7; 8 positions agree with TRBD2. V lost 6 bases and J lost 5; bases outside the gene matches: 10. The CDR3 is 14 amino acids. Germline V lookup: CDR1 SGHRS, CDR2 YFSETQ.

V and J are TRBV28 and TRBJ2-2; 12 positions agree with TRBD1. This CDR3 has 20 residues. The ends lost 5 bases at V and 4 bases at J; junction bases unmatched: 17. Germline CDR1 reads MDHEN; CDR2 reads SYDVKM. CDR3 sequence reads: CASSATGLGQGAVGTGELFF. The CDR3 DNA follows: TGTGCCAGCAGTGCGACCGGTTTGGGACAGGGGGCAGTTGGCACCGGGGAGCTGTTTTTT. The full variable domain, its missing parts supplied by reference TRBV28 and TRBJ2-2, is DVKVTQSSRYLVKRTGEKVFLECVQDMDHENMFWYRQDPGLGLRLIYFSYDVKMKEKGDIPEGYSVSREKKERFSLILESASTNQTSMYLCASSATGLGQGAVGTGELFFGEGSRLTVL.

The chain links TRBV6-5 to TRBJ2-7; 9 bases align to TRBD2. Germline trimming cut 6 bases from V and 3 bases from J; bases unmatched to any gene: 9. CDR3 length equals 15 residues. Germline V gives CDR1 MNHEY, CDR2 SVGAGI. CDR3 nucleotide sequence: TGTGCCAGCAGCCCCCTGGCGGGAGGGATCTACGAGCAGTACTTC. This encodes CASSPLAGGIYEQYF.

The chain links TRBV27 to TRBJ2-7, with D possibly matching TRBD2 (5 bases). V shed 8 bases and J shed 1 base, with 18 bases lying between them. Germline CDR1 MNHEY, CDR2 SMNVEV (reference sequence). The CDR3 is 15 amino acids. The DNA for the CDR3 is TGTGCCAGCGCCCCGTGGGGAGAGGGATCCTACGAGCAGTACTTC. Translating gives CASAPWGEGSYEQYF.